The 17 T cell receptor beta chains below all came from one sample that was sequenced in a study of shared clonotypes between healthy human individuals. Clones were read by immunoSEQ multiplex PCR, and TCRdb kept only the in-frame ones, dropping some. In the table there are approximately 980,000 clones, about three quarters of which are singletons. The sample consisted of memory CD4+ T cells sorted from blood. Subset in this sample: CD45RA-negative fraction. The receptors stem from a man aged 18 to 35 in good health.

J is TRBJ2-1 and V is TRBV6-5; 9 nucleotides agree with TRBD2. The germline gives CDR1 MNHEY, CDR2 SVGAGI. The CDR3 is made up of 15 amino acids. V gave up 0 bases and J gave up 4 bases; unmatched junction bases: 1. CDR3 region: CASSYSLAGYNEQFF. DNA of the CDR3: TGTGCCAGCAGTTACTCGCTAGCGGGGTACAATGAGCAGTTCTTC.

This clone was seen once. This chain connects TRBV2 to TRBJ2-7; 9 nucleotides agree with TRBD1. Unmatched junction bases numbered 14, after V lost 4 bases and J lost 7 bases. This CDR3 has 16 residues. Germline-derived CDR1 and CDR2 are SNHLY and FYNNEI. CDR3 region: CASSGPPGQGPREQYF. The DNA for the CDR3 is TGTGCCAGCAGTGGTCCTCCGGGACAGGGACCGAGGGAGCAGTACTTC.

The V call is TRBV10-1, the J call TRBJ1-5; D is undetermined. The CDR3 length is 16 residues. V gave up 6 bases and J gave up 0 bases, with 15 bases separating them. In germline, CDR1 is WNHNN, CDR2 SYGVQD (reference sequence). The CDR3 coding sequence is TGCGCCAGCAGCGATGCCCCACAGAGTAGCAATCAGCCCCAGCATTTT. Protein product: CASSDAPQSSNQPQHF.

This sequence joins TRBV6-6 and TRBJ2-2; the D is unclear. The CDR3 contains 16 residues. Germline V gene sequence: CDR1 MNHNY, CDR2 SVGAGI (reference sequence). V gave up 2 bases and J gave up 3 bases, with 13 bases separating them. CDR3 DNA sequence: TGTGCCAGCAGTTACCTTGCAAGGGCGGACACCGGGGAGCTGTTTTTT. Its protein is CASSYLARADTGELFF.

The chain carries TRBV6-1 and TRBJ1-6, with D tentatively TRBD1 (6 bases). Trimming shortened V by 0 bases and J by 9 bases, and 12 bases separated the two germline ends. The CDR3 runs 15 residues. Germline V gene sequence: CDR1 MNHNS, CDR2 SASEGT. The chain's CDR3 is CASSEAPGAGSPLHF. For the CDR3, the DNA is TGTGCCAGCAGTGAAGCGCCAGGGGCCGGTTCACCCCTCCACTTT.

V usage is TRBV6-6 and J usage is TRBJ1-2; D is ambiguous. Per the germline V gene, CDR1 is MNHNY and CDR2 is SVGAGI (reference sequence). The CDR3 sequence is 16 residues long. The germline V and J ends were trimmed by 4 bases and 7 bases, with 22 bases remaining between them. As DNA, the CDR3 is TGTGCCAGCAGTTTCCGACCCAGGACTGAGACGAGTGGCTACACCTTC. Protein: CASSFRPRTETSGYTF.

This clone was seen many times. The chain joins TRBV5-1 to TRBJ2-7; no definite D call. The CDR3 has 11 residues. Germline CDR1 reads SGHRS; CDR2 reads YFSETQ. V dropped 5 bases and J dropped 0 bases, with 3 bases sitting between them. The CDR3 DNA follows: TGCGCCAGCAGAGCCTCCTACGAGCAGTACTTC. This encodes CASRASYEQYF.

The genes are TRBV27 and TRBJ1-5; D may be TRBD1 (6 bases). Germline V CDR1 and CDR2: MNHEY, SMNVEV (reference sequence). The CDR3 loop spans 13 amino acids. The V end lost 6 bases, the J end lost 2 bases, and 8 bases lay between the germline ends. Here the CDR3 reads CASRQGGNQPQHF. The CDR3 DNA reads as TGTGCCAGCAGACAGGGCGGCAATCAGCCCCAGCATTTT.

The genes are TRBV5-1 and TRBJ2-1; D remains unclear. CDR1 and CDR2 from the germline V gene are SGHRS and YFSETQ. CDR3 length: 14 amino acids. The germline V and J ends were trimmed by 0 bases and 8 bases, with 12 bases remaining between them. This chain's CDR3 is CASSLDGEKYEQFF. CDR3 nucleotides: TGCGCCAGCAGCTTGGATGGTGAGAAGTATGAGCAGTTCTTC.

The rearrangement joins TRBV29-1 to TRBJ1-1; 7 bases fit TRBD1. Trimming at V came to 7 bases and at J to 2 bases, leaving 10 bases not matched to a gene. Germline CDR1 SQVTM, CDR2 ANQGSEA. This CDR3 spans 14 amino acids. CDR3 region: CSAKKGAANTEAFF. The CDR3 coding sequence is TGCAGCGCAAAGAAGGGGGCTGCTAACACTGAAGCTTTCTTT.

The chain uses TRBV7-9 and TRBJ2-2; D is uncertain. Germline values: CDR1 SEHNR, CDR2 FQNEAQ (reference sequence). The CDR3 runs 15 residues. With 4 bases removed from V and 2 bases from J, the gap between germline ends came to 11 bases. The CDR3: CASSSMRRNTGELFF. The CDR3 DNA follows: TGTGCCAGCAGCTCAATGAGGCGTAACACCGGGGAGCTGTTTTTT.

The chain combines TRBV5-1 with TRBJ2-3, with D perhaps TRBD2 (5 bases). The germline V and J ends were trimmed by 4 bases and 0 bases, with 12 bases remaining between them. Germline CDR1 reads SGHRS; CDR2 reads YFSETQ. The length of the CDR3 is 15 residues. The CDR3, as DNA: TGCGCCAGCAGCCCCTCGACTACTAGCACAGATACGCAGTATTTT. Protein product: CASSPSTTSTDTQYF.

The chain couples TRBV13 to TRBJ1-4, with no clear D. The CDR3 runs to 15 residues. V lost 6 bases, J lost 0 bases, and 11 bases lay in between. Germline V gene sequence: CDR1 PRHDT, CDR2 FYEKMQ (reference sequence). The CDR3 DNA follows: TGTGCCAGCAGTCTTAACCGTGCAACTAATGAAAAACTGTTTTTT. Translated, it gives CASSLNRATNEKLFF.

V usage is TRBV19 and J usage is TRBJ1-3; no reliable D call. The CDR3 contains 12 residues. CDR1 and CDR2 (germline): LNHDA, SQIVND (reference sequence). V was cut by 6 bases and J by 2 bases, with 5 bases left in between. The CDR3: CASSEPGNTIYF. The DNA for the CDR3 is TGTGCCAGTAGCGAACCTGGAAACACCATATATTTT. Drawing the rest from reference TRBV19 and TRBJ1-3, the complete variable domain is DGGITQSPKYLFRKEGQNVTLSCEQNLNHDAMYWYRQDPGQGLRLIYYSQIVNDFQKGDIAEGYSVSREKKESFPLTVTSAQKNPTAFYLCASSEPGNTIYFGEGSWLTVV.

The rearrangement links TRBV30 to TRBJ2-2; possible D gene TRBD1, 6 bases. The germline gives CDR1 GTSNPN, CDR2 SVGIG (reference sequence). The CDR3 covers 14 residues. Trimming took 8 bases from V and 0 from J, leaving 13 bases between them. CDR3 region: CAGGRTANTGELFF. Written as DNA, the CDR3 is TGTGCCGGGGGTCGGACAGCGAACACCGGGGAGCTGTTTTTT.

This chain connects TRBV6-1 to TRBJ1-1; TRBD1 matches 9 bases. CDR1 MNHNS and CDR2 SASEGT come from the germline V gene. The CDR3 runs to 15 residues. V lost 8 bases and J lost 8; bases outside the gene matches: 15. The CDR3 DNA is TGTGCCAGCTCACCACGCGGACAGGGGAGTAGGGAAGCTTTCTTT. Translated, it gives CASSPRGQGSREAFF.

The V gene is TRBV10-3, the J gene TRBJ2-2; D gene uncertain. Germline CDR1 ENHRY, CDR2 SYGVKD. This CDR3 has 15 residues. The V and J ends lost 5 bases and 0 bases respectively, with 10 bases between them. Written as DNA, the CDR3 is TGTGCCATCAGTCTTCAGGATACGAACACCGGGGAGCTGTTTTTT. It codes for CAISLQDTNTGELFF.